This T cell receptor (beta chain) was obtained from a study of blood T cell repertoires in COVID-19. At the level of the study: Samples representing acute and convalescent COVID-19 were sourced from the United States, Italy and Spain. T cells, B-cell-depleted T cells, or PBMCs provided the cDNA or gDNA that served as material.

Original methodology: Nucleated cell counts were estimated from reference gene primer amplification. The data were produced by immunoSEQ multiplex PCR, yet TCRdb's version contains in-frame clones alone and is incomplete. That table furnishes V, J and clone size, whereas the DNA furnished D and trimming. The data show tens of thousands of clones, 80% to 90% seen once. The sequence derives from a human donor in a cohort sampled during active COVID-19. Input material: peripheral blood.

In DNA form, the CDR3 reads TGTGCCACCAGCAGAGATACAGGGCCAGATACGCAGTATTTT. Translating gives CATSRDTGPDTQYF. This chain connects TRBV15 to TRBJ2-3; D possibly corresponds to TRBD1 (6 bases). CDR1 is LNHNV and CDR2 is YYDKDF in the germline V gene (reference sequence). Trimming cost V 0 bases and J 4 bases, with 8 bases left between them. CDR3 length: 14 amino acids. Full variable domain (rest looked up from reference TRBV15 and TRBJ2-3): DAMVIQNPRYQVTQFGKPVTLSCSQTLNHNVMYWYQQKSSQAPKLLFHYYDKDFNNEADTPDNFQSRRPNTSFCFLDIRSPGLGDTAMYLCATSRDTGPDTQYFGPGTRLTVL.